Below are 16 T cell receptor beta chains sequenced from a single sample in a study of blood T cells in healthy people across ages (dated by TCRdb to about 2015). Library generation was performed with 5' RACE. The sample was run on an Illumina HiSeq 2500. A second PCR of about 7 to 12 cycles was run with a J-beta primer mix and a sample-barcoded 5' primer. TCRdb's own reprocessing of the public reads used fastp at Q25 and MiXCR and kept productive beta chains. One record per CDR3 amino acid sequence lists the most common genes and DNA. This sample gives hundreds of thousands of distinct CDR3 sequences in total; about 62% of them show up just once. The ten largest clones add up to 20% to 25% of the sample. The sequenced sample consisted of blood. These receptors were collected from a man aged 30 to 45 in good health.

The V gene is TRBV6-1, the J gene TRBJ1-2; D not resolved. The CDR3 contains 14 residues. Trimming stripped 8 bases from V and 7 bases from J, with 20 bases between. Germline V CDR1 and CDR2: MNHNS, SASEGT. CDR3 nucleotide sequence: TGTGCCAGCTCCCTCCAGCTACCTGGGAGTGGCTACACCTTC. Translating gives CASSLQLPGSGYTF.

The rearrangement uses TRBV7-2 and TRBJ1-6; possibly TRBD1 for D (5 bases). Trimming removed 0 bases at V and 10 bases at J, with 16 bases between. CDR3 length equals 16 residues. CDR1 is SGHTA, CDR2 FQGNSA, per germline. The CDR3 region is CASSLARAGLGSPLHF. The CDR3 DNA is TGTGCCAGCAGCTTAGCCCGGGCAGGGCTGGGCTCACCCCTCCACTTT.

This chain links TRBV29-1 with TRBJ2-5; tentative D call: TRBD1 (5 bases). Trimming cost V 4 bases and J 1 base, with 10 bases left between them. The length of the CDR3 is 13 residues. The V gene's germline CDR1 is SQVTM and CDR2 ANQGSEA. The CDR3 protein is CSVVSQGQETQYF. The CDR3 DNA follows: TGCAGCGTTGTATCGCAGGGCCAAGAGACCCAGTACTTC.

This chain uses TRBV5-1 with TRBJ2-7; 9 bases match TRBD1. Germline V gene sequence: CDR1 SGHRS, CDR2 YFSETQ. This CDR3 is built from 17 residues. V shed 5 bases, J shed 5 bases, and the junction held 17 bases outside the gene matches. The CDR3 reads CASRNRTGALFLNEQYF. The CDR3 DNA reads TGCGCCAGCAGAAACCGGACAGGGGCCTTATTTCTTAACGAGCAGTACTTC.

The rearrangement links TRBV4-3 to TRBJ2-7; D is uncertain. Gene TRBJ2-5 matches the end of the DNA better, so the J call may be wrong. Germline V gene sequence: CDR1 LGHNA, CDR2 YSLEER. The CDR3 loop spans 15 amino acids. The CDR3 spells CASSQDLLVTETQYF. The CDR3 bases are TGCGCCAGCAGCCAAGATCTGCTCGTGACTGAGACCCAGTACTTC.

As DNA, the CDR3 is TGTGCCAGCAGTTTAGTTTGGCGGGAATACACAGATACGCAGTATTTT. Translated: CASSLVWREYTDTQYF. The chain couples TRBV27 to TRBJ2-3; possibly TRBD2 for D (6 bases). Germline V gene sequence: CDR1 MNHEY, CDR2 SMNVEV (reference sequence). Deletions cut 2 bases from V and 2 bases from J, with 14 bases between. This CDR3 spans 16 amino acids.

The chain carries TRBV4-2 and TRBJ1-2; TRBD1 agrees at 7 bases. This CDR3 contains 15 residues. CDR1 is LGHNA, CDR2 YNFKEQ, per germline. Unmatched junction bases numbered 7, after V lost 0 bases and J lost 6 bases. CDR3 sequence: CASSQDWTGYHGYTF. Written as DNA, the CDR3 is TGTGCCAGCAGCCAAGATTGGACAGGCTACCATGGCTACACCTTC.

The chain recombines TRBV6-1 with TRBJ2-5; D is perhaps TRBD1 or TRBD2 (6 bases each). Germline V gives CDR1 MNHNS, CDR2 SASEGT. The CDR3 totals 15 residues. Trimming removed 3 bases from V and 5 bases from J, with 16 bases in between. Here the CDR3 DNA reads TGTGCCAGCAGTGAGACGTTGGGGGCGGGGGAGACCCAGTACTTC. This sequence encodes CASSETLGAGETQYF.

V usage is TRBV6-5 and J usage is TRBJ2-7; 7 nucleotides match TRBD1. Near its end, the DNA agrees better with TRBJ2-4, so the J call may be wrong. Germline V gives CDR1 MNHEY, CDR2 SVGAGI. This CDR3 has 16 amino acids. The CDR3 here is CASSQTGTAEQNIQYF. CDR3 coding DNA: TGTGCCAGCAGTCAAACCGGGACAGCCGAACAGAACATTCAGTACTTC.

The chain links TRBV10-2 to TRBJ1-1; maybe TRBD1 (6 bases). Germline CDR1 and CDR2: WSHSY and SAAADI. V lost 6 bases and J 1 base, leaving 9 bases between the germline ends. The CDR3 runs 13 residues. CDR3 coding DNA: TGCGCCAGCAGAGTGACAGGGAACACTGAAGCTTTCTTT. Translating it yields CASRVTGNTEAFF.

The gene calls are TRBV7-2 and TRBJ2-7; no firm D call. Deletions cut 2 bases from V and 2 bases from J, with 13 bases between. The V gene's germline CDR1 is SGHTA and CDR2 FQGNSA. The CDR3 has 15 amino acids. CDR3 sequence (DNA): TGTGCCAGCAGCTTAAGCAGTACAGTACCCTACGAGCAGTACTTC. Its protein is CASSLSSTVPYEQYF.

This chain joins TRBV19 and TRBJ2-6, with D possibly being TRBD1 (5 bases). The CDR3 spans 16 residues. The ends were cut back, 10 bases at V and 0 bases at J, with 16 bases in the middle. Looked up from germline, CDR1 is LNHDA and CDR2 is SQIVND (reference sequence). CDR3 coding DNA: TGTGCCACCACGGACCAAGACAGCTCTGGGGCCAACGTCCTGACTTTC. This gives the protein CATTDQDSSGANVLTF.

The chain recombines TRBV9 with TRBJ2-7; D not certain. The CDR3 contains 16 residues. Germline loops: CDR1 SGDLS, CDR2 YYNGEE. V dropped 4 bases and J dropped 3 bases, with 20 bases sitting between them. This CDR3 reads CASSLRSRQELYEQYF. CDR3 in DNA: TGTGCCAGCAGCCTTAGATCGCGGCAGGAGCTCTACGAGCAGTACTTC. The full variable domain, with the rest looked up from reference TRBV9 and TRBJ2-7, is DSGVTQTPKHLITATGQRVTLRCSPRSGDLSVYWYQQSLDQGLQFLIQYYNGEERAKGNILERFSAQQFPDLHSELNLSSLELGDSALYFCASSLRSRQELYEQYFGPGTRLTVT.

The chain employs TRBV7-2 and TRBJ2-1; D perhaps matches TRBD2 (6 bases). The CDR3 contains 17 residues. Germline CDR1 SGHTA, CDR2 FQGNSA. The V gene lost 0 bases and the J gene lost 3 bases, with 15 bases spanning the gap. CDR3 nucleotide sequence: TGTGCCAGCAGCTTAGCGCGGAGCGGGTCTAGCTACAATGAGCAGTTCTTC. Translation: CASSLARSGSSYNEQFF.

The chain employs TRBV18 and TRBJ2-7; D may be TRBD1 (5 bases). Near its end, the DNA agrees better with TRBJ2-4, so the J call may be wrong. Per the germline V gene, CDR1 is KGHSH and CDR2 is LQKENI. This CDR3 is 13 amino acids long. CDR3 DNA sequence: TGTGCCAGCTCACCAGTGAAGGGGAACATTCAGTACTTC. Residues: CASSPVKGNIQYF.

This clonotype was recorded a few times. The J gene is TRBJ2-7, the V gene TRBV29-1, with D tentatively TRBD1 (5 bases). Germline V gene lookup returns CDR1 SQVTM and CDR2 ANQGSEA. V was pared by 7 bases and J by 4 bases, with 14 bases between. This CDR3 comprises 12 residues. The CDR3 spells CSASDTPYEQYF. As DNA, the CDR3 is TGCAGCGCCTCGGACACCCCATACGAGCAGTACTTC.